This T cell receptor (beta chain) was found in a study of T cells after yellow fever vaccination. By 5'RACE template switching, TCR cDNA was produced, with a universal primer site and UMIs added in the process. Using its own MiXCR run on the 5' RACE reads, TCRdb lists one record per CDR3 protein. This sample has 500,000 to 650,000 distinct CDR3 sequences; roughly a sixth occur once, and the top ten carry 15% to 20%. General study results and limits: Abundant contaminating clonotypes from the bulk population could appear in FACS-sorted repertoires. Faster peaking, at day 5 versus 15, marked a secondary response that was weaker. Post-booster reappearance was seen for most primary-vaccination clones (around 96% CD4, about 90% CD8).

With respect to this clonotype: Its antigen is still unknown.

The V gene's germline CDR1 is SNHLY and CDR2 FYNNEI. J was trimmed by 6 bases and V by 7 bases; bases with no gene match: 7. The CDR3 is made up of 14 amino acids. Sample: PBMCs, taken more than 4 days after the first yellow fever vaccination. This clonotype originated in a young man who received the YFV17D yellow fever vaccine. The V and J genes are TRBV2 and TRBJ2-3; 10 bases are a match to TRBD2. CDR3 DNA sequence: TGTGCCAGCACCCCTAGCGGGGGATTGGATACGCAGTATTTT. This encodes CASTPSGGLDTQYF.